This TCR beta chain was retrieved from a study of T cell repertoires in cytomegalovirus infection. On the study more broadly: Both recently identified HLA-C-restricted and well-studied HLA-B-restricted CMV epitopes were used in the study. CMV infection and matching HLA type were both indicated by public TCR beta signatures.

General observations from the study: Public TCR beta family frequency separated CMV-and-HLA carriers, including in an independent cohort. Ex vivo responses were dominated by HLA-C-restricted CMV-specific TCR beta clonotypes.

Via MiXCR, TCRdb re-called the reads, giving one row per CDR3 protein. The sample has some 46,000 distinct CDR3 sequences, approximately 19% seen once. This clonotype occurred many times. The antigen remains unidentified. The sample here was CD8+ T cells from cultured PBMCs, taken from culture after CMV antigen stimulation. The origin of this receptor is a human donor in good health (CMV status not recorded). Some clones in this sample may be carry-over from other donors' samples.

The DNA for the CDR3 is TGTGCCAGCAGCCGCCGGAGTAGCACAGATACGCAGTATTTT. This sequence encodes CASSRRSSTDTQYF. The genes are TRBV11-2 and TRBJ2-3; D unresolved. Germline lookup yields CDR1 SGHAT and CDR2 FQNNGV. V lost 5 bases and J lost 0, with 9 bases in between. The CDR3 runs 14 residues.